The TCR beta chain described here comes from a study of immune characterization of retroperitoneal liposarcoma. TCRdb recomputed calls from the PCR reads with MiXCR, one row per CDR3 protein. The sample consists of over 10,000 distinct CDR3 sequences, over 45% of them appearing once. Turning to this clonotype: A read error may produce the germline difference seen at one junction end.

Material for sequencing was tumor tissue. The sequence came from a female donor with retroperitoneal liposarcoma.

CDR3 residues: CASSYGTSGSGEQLF. The CDR3 region has the DNA TGTGCCAGCAGTTACGGGACTAGCGGGAGTGGTGAGCAGCTCTTC. The chain carries TRBV12-3 or TRBV12-4 and TRBJ2-4; 14 bases are shared with TRBD2. The CDR3 spans 15 residues.